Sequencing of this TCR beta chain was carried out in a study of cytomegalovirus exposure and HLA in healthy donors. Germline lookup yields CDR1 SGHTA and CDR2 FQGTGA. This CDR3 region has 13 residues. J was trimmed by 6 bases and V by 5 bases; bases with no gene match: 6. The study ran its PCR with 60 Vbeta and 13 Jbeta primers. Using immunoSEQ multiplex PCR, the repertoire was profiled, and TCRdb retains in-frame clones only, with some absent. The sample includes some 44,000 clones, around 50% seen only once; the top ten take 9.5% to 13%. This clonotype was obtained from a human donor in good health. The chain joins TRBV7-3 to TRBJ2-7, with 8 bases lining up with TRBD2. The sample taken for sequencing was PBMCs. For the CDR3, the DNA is TGTGCCAGCAGCACCATAGCGGGGTTCGAGCAGTACTTC. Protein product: CASSTIAGFEQYF. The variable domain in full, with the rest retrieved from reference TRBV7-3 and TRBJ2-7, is GAGVSQTPSNKVTEKGKYVELRCDPISGHTALYWYRQSLGQGPEFLIYFQGTGAADDSGLPNDRFFAVRPEGSVSTLKIQRTERGDSAVYLCASSTIAGFEQYFGPGTRLTVT.